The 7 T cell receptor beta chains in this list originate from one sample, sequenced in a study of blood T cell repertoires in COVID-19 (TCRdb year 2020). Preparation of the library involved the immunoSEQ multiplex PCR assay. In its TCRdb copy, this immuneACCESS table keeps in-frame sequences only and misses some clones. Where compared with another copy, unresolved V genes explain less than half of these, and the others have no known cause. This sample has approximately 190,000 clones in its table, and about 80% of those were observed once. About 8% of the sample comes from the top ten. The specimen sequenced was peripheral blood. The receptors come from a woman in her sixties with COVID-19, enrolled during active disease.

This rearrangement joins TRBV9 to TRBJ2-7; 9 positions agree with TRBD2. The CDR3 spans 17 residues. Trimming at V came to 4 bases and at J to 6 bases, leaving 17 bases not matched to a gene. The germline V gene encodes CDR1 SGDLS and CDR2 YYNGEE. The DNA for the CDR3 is TGTGCCAGCAGCCCCGGCGGGGGGGGGCGCGTCGTCAGCGAGCAGTACGTC. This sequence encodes CASSPGGGGRVVSEQYV.

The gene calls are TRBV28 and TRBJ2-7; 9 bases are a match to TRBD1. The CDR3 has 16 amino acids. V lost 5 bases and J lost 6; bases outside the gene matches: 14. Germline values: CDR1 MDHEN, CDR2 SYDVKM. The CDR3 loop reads CASSPLRGQGTIEQYF. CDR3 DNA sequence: TGTGCCAGCAGTCCCCTGAGAGGACAGGGGACGATCGAGCAGTACTTC.

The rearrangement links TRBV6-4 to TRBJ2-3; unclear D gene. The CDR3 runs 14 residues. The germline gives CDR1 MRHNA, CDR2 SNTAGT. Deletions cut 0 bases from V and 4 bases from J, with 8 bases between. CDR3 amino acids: CASSDSFQSDTQYF. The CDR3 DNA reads TGTGCCAGCAGTGACTCTTTTCAGTCAGATACGCAGTATTTT.

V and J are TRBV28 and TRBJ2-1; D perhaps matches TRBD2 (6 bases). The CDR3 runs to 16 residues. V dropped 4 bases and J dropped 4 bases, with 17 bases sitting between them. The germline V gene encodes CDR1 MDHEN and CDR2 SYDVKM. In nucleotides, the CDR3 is TGTGCCAGCAGTTCGGGGAACGGGGGAACATACAATGAGCAGTTCTTC. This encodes CASSSGNGGTYNEQFF.

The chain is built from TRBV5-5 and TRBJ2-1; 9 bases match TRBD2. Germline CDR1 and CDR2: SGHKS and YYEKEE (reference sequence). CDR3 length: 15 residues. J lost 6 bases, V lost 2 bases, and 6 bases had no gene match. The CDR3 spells CASSFSGGPLNEQFF. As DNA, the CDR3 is TGTGCCAGCAGCTTTAGCGGGGGACCGCTCAATGAGCAGTTCTTC.

The CDR3 region is CASSLAQRNTGELFF. The CDR3 DNA reads TGCGCCAGCAGCTTGGCCCAGCGAAACACCGGGGAGCTGTTTTTT. V and J are TRBV5-1 and TRBJ2-2; D is unclear. The CDR3 length is 15 residues. In germline, CDR1 is SGHRS, CDR2 YFSETQ. Trimming shortened V by 0 bases and J by 2 bases, and 8 bases separated the two germline ends.

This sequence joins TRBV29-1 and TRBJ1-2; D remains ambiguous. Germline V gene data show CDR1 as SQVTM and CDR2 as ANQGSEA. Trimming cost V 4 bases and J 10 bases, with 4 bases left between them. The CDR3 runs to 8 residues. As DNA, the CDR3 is TGCAGCGTTGGGCTCTACACCTTC. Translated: CSVGLYTF.